This T cell receptor (beta chain) stems from a study of control samples from healthy donors and cancer patients. Only in-frame clones appear in the TCRdb table, and some are missing; sequencing was by immunoSEQ multiplex PCR. The sample has approximately 140,000 clones, 90% to 95% seen once; the top ten hold about an eighth. CDR1 KGHDR and CDR2 SFDVKD come from the germline V gene. V lost 6 bases, J lost 2 bases, and 8 bases lay in between. The CDR3 is made up of 13 amino acids. The origin of this receptor is a man aged 35-49 years in good health. V usage is TRBV24-1 and J usage is TRBJ2-3, with D uncertain. Sequenced sample: blood. The CDR3 sequence is CATSYQNTDTQYF. Here the CDR3 DNA reads TGTGCCACCAGTTATCAGAACACAGATACGCAGTATTTT.